This T cell receptor (beta chain) stems from a study of cytomegalovirus exposure and HLA in healthy donors. Study-level information: Roughly 80 million unique TCRs from HLA-typed donors made up an early data release. Assignment to the Caucasian-associated ancestry cluster applied to around 76% of the roughly 420 genotyped donors. Study results and limitations: About 87% or about 30% of the time was how often most TCR beta V segments were productive, according to an earlier analysis. Other equally common chains were less clonally expanded than HLA-associated TCR beta chains, a later analysis showed.

Researchers ran the PCR with 60 Vbeta and 13 Jbeta primers. Using immunoSEQ multiplex PCR, the repertoire was profiled, and TCRdb retains in-frame clones only, with some absent. The sample lists about 91,000 clones, more than 80% seen once, with less than 2.5% in the top ten. In the case of this clone: As yet, its antigen is unknown.

The CDR3 length is 13 residues. Germline CDR1 reads SGDLS; CDR2 reads YYNGEE. Trimming at V came to 4 bases and at J to 8 bases, leaving 6 bases not matched to a gene. The rearrangement uses TRBV9 and TRBJ1-1, with 9 bases fitting TRBD1. The specimen sequenced was PBMCs. This clonotype was sampled from a man younger than 35 in good health and CMV-seronegative. The CDR3 sequence is CASSPRQGEEAFF. CDR3 coding DNA: TGTGCCAGCAGCCCGAGACAGGGGGAAGAAGCTTTCTTT. The full variable domain, its missing parts supplied by reference TRBV9 and TRBJ1-1, is DSGVTQTPKHLITATGQRVTLRCSPRSGDLSVYWYQQSLDQGLQFLIQYYNGEERAKGNILERFSAQQFPDLHSELNLSSLELGDSALYFCASSPRQGEEAFFGQGTRLTVV.